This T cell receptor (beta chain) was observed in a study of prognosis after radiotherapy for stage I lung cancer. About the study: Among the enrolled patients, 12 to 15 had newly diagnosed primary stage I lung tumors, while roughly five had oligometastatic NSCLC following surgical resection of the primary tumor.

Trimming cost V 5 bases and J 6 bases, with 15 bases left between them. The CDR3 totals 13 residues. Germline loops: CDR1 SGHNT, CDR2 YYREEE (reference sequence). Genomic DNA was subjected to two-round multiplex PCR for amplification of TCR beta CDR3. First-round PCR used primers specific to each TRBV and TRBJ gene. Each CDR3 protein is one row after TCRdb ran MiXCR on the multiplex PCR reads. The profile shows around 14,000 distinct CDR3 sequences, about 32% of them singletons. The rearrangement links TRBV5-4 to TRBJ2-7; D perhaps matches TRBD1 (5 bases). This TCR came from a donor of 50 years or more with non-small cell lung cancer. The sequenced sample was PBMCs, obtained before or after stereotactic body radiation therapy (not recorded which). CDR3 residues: CASSKDTGGEQYF. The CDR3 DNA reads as TGTGCCAGCAGTAAGGACACCGGTGGCGAGCAGTACTTC. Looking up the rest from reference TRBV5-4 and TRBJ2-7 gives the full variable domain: ETGVTQSPTHLIKTRGQQVTLRCSSQSGHNTVSWYQQALGQGPQFIFQYYREEENGRGNFPPRFSGLQFPNYSSELNVNALELDDSALYLCASSKDTGGEQYFGPGTRLTVT.